These 6 T cell receptor beta chains were sequenced from one sample in a study of T cells in Graves' hyperthyroidism and ophthalmopathy. Amplification of TCR beta CDR3 regions was performed using RNA transcripts as template. HTBI primers were employed in a first-round RT-PCR of the TCR CDR3. TCRdb analysed the multiplex PCR reads with MiXCR anew, one entry per CDR3 protein. Among roughly 570,000 distinct CDR3 sequences, more than 45% were seen once, and the ten largest hold around 7.7%. What was sequenced was peripheral blood or thyroid tissue (not recorded which). The receptors were gathered from a woman between 18 and 29 years old with Graves' hyperthyroidism.

The genes are TRBV24-1 and TRBJ2-7, with TRBD2 identical over 10 bases. J was trimmed by 0 bases and V by 4 bases; bases with no gene match: 8. Germline lookup yields CDR1 KGHDR and CDR2 SFDVKD. This CDR3 has 17 amino acids. CDR3 residues: CATSEAGLAESSYEQYF. The CDR3 nucleotides read TGTGCCACCAGTGAAGCTGGACTAGCGGAGAGCTCCTACGAGCAGTACTTC.

The rearrangement links TRBV4-2 to TRBJ2-7; TRBD1 or TRBD2 may be the D gene (5 bases each). Per the germline V gene, CDR1 is LGHNA and CDR2 is YNFKEQ. Trimming took off 0 bases at V and 4 bases at J, with 16 bases between the two ends. The CDR3 sequence is 16 residues long. CDR3 coding DNA: TGTGCCAGCAGCCAAGATCTTCCGGGGCCAAATTACGAGCAGTACTTC. Protein: CASSQDLPGPNYEQYF.

This clonotype came up many times. This chain connects TRBV7-9 to TRBJ1-5; 8 positions match TRBD1. The germline CDR1 and CDR2 sequences are SEHNR and FQNEAQ (reference sequence). V lost 4 bases and J lost 8; bases outside the gene matches: 7. There are 14 residues in the CDR3. CDR3 nucleotides: TGTGCCAGCAGCTCCGGACAGGGCCCGAAGCCCCAGCATTTT. Protein sequence: CASSSGQGPKPQHF.

The chain is built from TRBV7-8 and TRBJ1-1, with D perhaps TRBD1 (6 bases). The CDR3 runs 15 residues. The germline V gene has CDR1 SGHVS and CDR2 FQNEAQ. Trimming shortened V by 4 bases and J by 3 bases, and 15 bases separated the two germline ends. The CDR3 bases are TGTGCCAGCAGCTCCGGACAGATGGGAGACACTGAAGCTTTCTTT. Translating gives CASSSGQMGDTEAFF. Using reference TRBV7-8 and TRBJ1-1 for the parts outside the CDR3, the full variable domain is GAGVSQSPRYKVAKRGQDVALRCDPISGHVSLFWYQQALGQGPEFLTYFQNEAQLDKSGLPSDRFFAERPEGSVSTLKIQRTQQEDSAVYLCASSSGQMGDTEAFFGQGTRLTVV.

This clonotype was recorded many times. This chain links TRBV7-9 with TRBJ2-2; possible D gene TRBD2, 6 bases. V gave up 5 bases and J gave up 2 bases, with 15 bases separating them. Germline CDR1 and CDR2: SEHNR and FQNEAQ (reference sequence). The CDR3 is made up of 16 amino acids. As DNA, the CDR3 is TGTGCCAGCAGCCCAACGGGACTCCAAAACACCGGGGAGCTGTTTTTT. This codes for CASSPTGLQNTGELFF.

This clonotype was counted only a few times. The genes are TRBV7-2 and TRBJ2-7; D possibly corresponds to TRBD1 (5 bases). The CDR3 runs to 13 residues. The germline CDR1 and CDR2 sequences are SGHTA and FQGNSA. V dropped 5 bases and J dropped 6 bases, with 14 bases sitting between them. The CDR3 nucleotides are TGTGCCAGCAGCGCGCTCGCTAGGGGCGAGCAGTACTTC. As protein: CASSALARGEQYF.